This TCR beta chain was sequenced for a study of cytomegalovirus exposure and HLA in healthy donors. On the study more broadly: In an earlier analysis, 95 million to 140 million unique TCR beta sequences were found from 150 million to 200 million T cells. Findings of the study overall: Later examination showed HLA-associated TCR beta chains had greater clonal expansion than equally common others. Previously analyzed data showed that most TCR beta V segments were productive at a frequency of about 87% or about 30%.

Primers included in the PCR were 60 Vbeta and 13 Jbeta primers. Original processing methods: Later work found 65 million to 90 million unique TCR beta chains, with 9.5 million to 14 million shared. Sequencing was performed with immunoSEQ multiplex PCR; in TCRdb, only in-frame clones are kept and a portion is missing. From that table come the V and J calls and clone size; the DNA was used to work out D and trimming. Among around 100,000 clones listed, around 70% were seen once. Notes on this clone: The antigen is unknown.

Germline V gene data show CDR1 as MNHEY and CDR2 as SMNVEV (reference sequence). The V segment lost 2 bases and the J segment 0 bases; nucleotides outside the gene matches: 9. This CDR3 comprises 19 residues. The sequence derives from a man aged 25 to 40 in good health and CMV-seropositive. The chain couples TRBV27 to TRBJ2-1; 11 bases match TRBD1. Sequencing was performed on PBMCs. The CDR3 spells CASSLEDRGLSSSYNEQFF. The DNA for the CDR3 is TGTGCCAGCAGTTTAGAGGACAGGGGGCTATCGAGCTCCTACAATGAGCAGTTCTTC.